The rows below give T cell receptor beta chains drawn from one sample of a study of T-cell reconstitution after alpha-beta-depleted transplantation in children. TCRdb reprocessed the PCR reads with MiXCR, giving one entry per CDR3 protein. The profile shows 450,000 to 600,000 distinct CDR3 sequences, over 10% of them singletons. The specimen comprised PBMCs, mostly from graft donor cells, sampled 360 days after TCRalphabeta/CD19-depleted stem cell transplant. Receptor source: a male patient younger than 18 who had a stem cell transplant for acute myeloid leukemia, so the T cells may come from the graft donor. Each CDR3 is given with its conserved first and last residue.

V gene: TRBV20-1; J gene: TRBJ1-5; CDR3 length: 14; CDR3 protein: CSARVGVSNQPQHF
V gene: TRBV5-1; J gene: TRBJ2-7; CDR3 length: 14; CDR3 protein: CASNPTGDSYEQYF
V gene: TRBV6-1; J gene: TRBJ2-5; CDR3 length: 13; CDR3 protein: CASTRYPQETQYF
V gene: TRBV20-1; J gene: TRBJ2-3; CDR3 length: 15; CDR3 protein: CSAETSGSWTDTQYF
V gene: TRBV3-1; J gene: TRBJ1-1; CDR3 length: 15; CDR3 protein: CASSQGFQRNTEAFF
V gene: TRBV7-3; J gene: TRBJ1-1; CDR3 length: 14; CDR3 protein: CASSFEGANTEAFF
V gene: TRBV20-1; J gene: TRBJ2-1; CDR3 length: 16; CDR3 protein: CSANGLAGGPFDEQFF
V gene: TRBV29-1; J gene: TRBJ2-1; CDR3 length: 13; CDR3 protein: CSVDSGRAGEQLF
V gene: TRBV7-9; J gene: TRBJ1-3; CDR3 length: 10; CDR3 protein: CASNGNTIYF
V gene: TRBV29-1; J gene: TRBJ2-1; CDR3 length: 15; CDR3 protein: CSVGPPSGSYNEQFF
V gene: TRBV20-1; J gene: TRBJ2-3; CDR3 length: 14; CDR3 protein: CSFTLPGGTDTQYF
V gene: TRBV5-5; J gene: TRBJ2-3; CDR3 length: 16; CDR3 protein: CASSLIGTLSTDTQYF
V gene: TRBV12-3/TRBV12-4; J gene: TRBJ2-7; CDR3 length: 16; CDR3 protein: CASSILVSDRGFEQYF
V gene: TRBV7-3; J gene: TRBJ2-1; CDR3 length: 14; CDR3 protein: CASSPGPYSNEQFF
V gene: TRBV6-5; J gene: TRBJ2-1; CDR3 length: 13; CDR3 protein: CASGTLSYNEQFF
V gene: TRBV7-2; J gene: TRBJ2-7; CDR3 length: 16; CDR3 protein: CASSLVLGSAIHEQYF
V gene: TRBV7-8; J gene: TRBJ2-1; CDR3 length: 10; CDR3 protein: CARTYNEQFF
V gene: TRBV7-2; J gene: TRBJ2-1; CDR3 length: 13; CDR3 protein: CASSLIGGGEQFF
V gene: TRBV7-9; J gene: TRBJ2-7; CDR3 length: 16; CDR3 protein: CASSPLLGTGPHEQYF
V gene: TRBV3-1; J gene: TRBJ1-4; CDR3 length: 15; CDR3 protein: CASSRLRDRAEKLFF
V gene: TRBV20-1; J gene: TRBJ2-1; CDR3 length: 14; CDR3 protein: CSARWDGTYNEQFF
V gene: TRBV20-1; J gene: TRBJ1-5; CDR3 length: 13; CDR3 protein: CSARWGVDQPQHF
V gene: TRBV12-3/TRBV12-4; J gene: TRBJ2-2; CDR3 length: 14; CDR3 protein: CASSNRDRGGELFF
V gene: TRBV9; J gene: TRBJ2-7; CDR3 length: 15; CDR3 protein: CASSVAPFRVEEQYF
V gene: TRBV29-1; J gene: TRBJ2-3; CDR3 length: 14; CDR3 protein: CSVGSSGTTDTQYF
V gene: TRBV7-2; J gene: TRBJ2-7; CDR3 length: 15; CDR3 protein: CASRLTSGSPYEQYF
V gene: TRBV5-1; J gene: TRBJ2-3; CDR3 length: 17; CDR3 protein: CASSYSSGRGSLDTQYF
V gene: TRBV18; J gene: TRBJ2-7; CDR3 length: 14; CDR3 protein: CASSPGERAYEQYF
V gene: TRBV7-2; J gene: TRBJ2-6; CDR3 length: 14; CDR3 protein: CASSSLSGANVLTF
V gene: TRBV7-9; J gene: TRBJ2-7; CDR3 length: 14; CDR3 protein: CASSSSGTTYEQYF
V gene: TRBV12-3/TRBV12-4; J gene: TRBJ2-3; CDR3 length: 16; CDR3 protein: CASSLNPLSSTDTQYF
V gene: TRBV5-1; J gene: TRBJ2-5; CDR3 length: 15; CDR3 protein: CASSLGPGPEETQYF
V gene: TRBV2; J gene: TRBJ2-4; CDR3 length: 15; CDR3 protein: CASSKSGIALNIQYF
V gene: TRBV29-1; J gene: TRBJ2-4; CDR3 length: 12; CDR3 protein: CIVTHTGTGFIF
V gene: TRBV20-1; J gene: TRBJ2-7; CDR3 length: 16; CDR3 protein: CSASGLAVYFSYEQYF
V gene: TRBV12-1; J gene: TRBJ2-2; CDR3 length: 18; CDR3 protein: CASSPELSGSGDTGELFF
V gene: TRBV20-1; J gene: TRBJ2-3; CDR3 length: 12; CDR3 protein: CSASPASDTQYF
V gene: TRBV29-1; J gene: TRBJ2-1; CDR3 length: 19; CDR3 protein: CSVEGALGTGLLVLNEQFF
V gene: TRBV7-2; J gene: TRBJ2-1; CDR3 length: 14; CDR3 protein: CASRNRGRLNEQFF
V gene: TRBV20-1; J gene: TRBJ2-7; CDR3 length: 15; CDR3 protein: CSASETSGRAYEQYF
V gene: TRBV12-3/TRBV12-4; J gene: TRBJ2-2; CDR3 length: 11; CDR3 protein: CASNRPGELFF
V gene: TRBV7-2; J gene: TRBJ1-2; CDR3 length: 15; CDR3 protein: CASSPQDRERRGYTF
V gene: TRBV28; J gene: TRBJ1-5; CDR3 length: 15; CDR3 protein: CASSTDIIGNQPQHF
V gene: TRBV29-1; J gene: TRBJ2-1; CDR3 length: 15; CDR3 protein: CSVEDGGRSFRWQFF
V gene: TRBV4-3; J gene: TRBJ2-1; CDR3 length: 15; CDR3 protein: CASSQDVLAANEQFF
V gene: TRBV4-3; J gene: TRBJ2-3; CDR3 length: 17; CDR3 protein: CASSRRLAGGSEDTQYF
V gene: TRBV7-9; J gene: TRBJ2-7; CDR3 length: 12; CDR3 protein: CASSFTLQEQYF